This T cell receptor beta chain was sequenced for a study of blood T cell repertoires in COVID-19 (dated by TCRdb to 2018 to 2021). Notes on the research overall: Samples covering the acute and convalescent phases of COVID-19 were provided by collaborators in the United States, Italy and Spain. The prospective study material was composed of cDNA or gDNA derived from T cells, B-cell-depleted T cells, or PBMCs. The dataset comprised deeply sampled blood TCRbeta repertoires from subjects exposed to, actively infected with, or recovered from COVID-19. The repertoires were released in a freely available public database meant as a resource for research on the immune response to SARS-CoV-2. The samples were drawn from two sources: the first 160 participants of the ongoing ImmuneRACE study, and 1,000 to 1,500 subjects contributed by 6 global collaborators. The sample metadata nearly always contained a de-identified subject ID, COVID-19 status, age in years and sex. Where HLA class I and class II types were available, the types were taken from metadata supplied by the sample provider, not from assay-based typing. Broader findings and caveats from the paper: How much clinical and demographic metadata was included differed by source and by participant, and the metadata was provided uncurated.

Looking up the germline V gene yields CDR1 SGHRS and CDR2 YFSETQ. From the cysteine through the phenylalanine, the CDR3 covers 16 amino acids. This entry keeps only the CDR3 DNA: 48 bases, framed from base 1. Here V drops 3 bases and J drops 3 bases, and the junction holds 8 bases not matched to any gene. A second Seattle source provided samples from volunteer blood donors who had recovered from COVID-19. The collaborating institutions used their own protocols to collect whole blood in K2EDTA tubes. For TCRbeta analysis, collaborators shipped samples in one of three forms: frozen whole blood, isolated PBMCs, or DNA extracted from either of those sample types. TCRbeta CDR3 regions were amplified from genomic DNA using the immunoSEQ Assay, a bias-controlled multiplex PCR. The study's own analysis went as follows. The number of nucleated cells in each sample was estimated by amplification of reference gene primers within the assay. Sequence reads were collapsed and filtered to measure the absolute abundance of every unique TCRbeta CDR3 rearrangement. For each sample, productive Simpson clonality was calculated as the square root of Simpson's diversity index across productive rearrangements. The table comes from immuneACCESS by way of TCRdb, which keeps in-frame sequences with V and J called. Part of the clones is missing from these tables; in studies checked, under half for an unresolved V gene and the rest for unknown reasons. That table furnishes V, J and clone size, whereas the DNA furnished D and trimming. The table for this sample lists roughly 190,000 clones; approximately 91% of them were counted only once. The ten largest clones take up 5% to 7.5% of the sample.

A few counts support this clone. It has no known antigen specificity. No clone much larger than this one lies a single base away; base qualities are absent. The sequencing input was peripheral blood. The sequence links TRBV5-1 to TRBJ2-7; 11 bases in between match TRBD2. This sequence was found in a middle-aged woman who had recovered from COVID-19. The nucleotide sequence is TGCGCCAGCAGCTCTGTGTCGACTAGCGGGAACTACGAGCAGTACTTC. It translates to CASSSVSTSGNYEQYF.